The T cell receptor beta chain under discussion was sequenced for a study of blood T cell repertoires in COVID-19. Overall study context: Acute and convalescent COVID-19 samples came from the United States, Italy and Spain. T cells, B-cell-depleted T cells, or PBMCs provided the cDNA or gDNA that served as material.

The CDR3 extends over 13 amino acids. Trimming took 6 bases from V and 15 from J; bases not matched to a gene: 11. Germline assignment: CDR1 MGHDK and CDR2 SYGVNS. Original analysis: Using reference gene primer amplification, nucleated cell counts were estimated. Sequencing was performed with immunoSEQ multiplex PCR; in TCRdb, only in-frame clones are kept and a portion is missing. V, J and clone size derive from that table, while D and trimming were established from the DNA sequence. The sample yields more than 150,000 clones, 70% to 85% seen once. Sequenced: peripheral blood. This rearrangement joins TRBV25-1 to TRBJ2-1; 10 bases align to TRBD1. The clonotype originates from a woman aged 50 to 60 with acute or convalescent COVID-19. As DNA, the CDR3 is TGTGCCAGCAGCGCCCGGGACAGGGGCCCGCCGTTCTTC. Encoded protein: CASSARDRGPPFF.